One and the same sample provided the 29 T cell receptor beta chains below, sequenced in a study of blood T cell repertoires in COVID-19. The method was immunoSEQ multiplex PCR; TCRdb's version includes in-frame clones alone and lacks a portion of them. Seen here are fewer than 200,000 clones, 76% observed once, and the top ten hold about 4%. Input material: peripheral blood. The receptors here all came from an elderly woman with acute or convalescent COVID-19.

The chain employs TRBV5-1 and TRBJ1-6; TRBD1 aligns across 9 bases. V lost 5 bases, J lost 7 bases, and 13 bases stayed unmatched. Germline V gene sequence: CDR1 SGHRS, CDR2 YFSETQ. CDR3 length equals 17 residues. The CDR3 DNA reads TGCGCCAGCAGTGTGGCCGGGACAGGGATATTGAATTCACCCCTCCACTTT. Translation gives CASSVAGTGILNSPLHF.

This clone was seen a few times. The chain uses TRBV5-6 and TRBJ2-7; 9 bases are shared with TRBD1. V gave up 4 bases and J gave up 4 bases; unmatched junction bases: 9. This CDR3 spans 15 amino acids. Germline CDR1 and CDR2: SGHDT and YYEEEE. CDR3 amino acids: CASSLTGDRAYEQYF. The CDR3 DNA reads TGTGCCAGCAGCCTGACCGGGGACAGGGCATACGAGCAGTACTTC.

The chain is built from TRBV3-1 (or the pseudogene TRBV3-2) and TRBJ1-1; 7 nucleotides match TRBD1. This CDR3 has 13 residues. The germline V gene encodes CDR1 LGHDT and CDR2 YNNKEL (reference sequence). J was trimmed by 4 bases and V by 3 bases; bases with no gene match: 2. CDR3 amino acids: CASSQDRTTEAFF. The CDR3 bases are TGTGCCAGCAGCCAGGACAGGACCACTGAAGCTTTCTTT.

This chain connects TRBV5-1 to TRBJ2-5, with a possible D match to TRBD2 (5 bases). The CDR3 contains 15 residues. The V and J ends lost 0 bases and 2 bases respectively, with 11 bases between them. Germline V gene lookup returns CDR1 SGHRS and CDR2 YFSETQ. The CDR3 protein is CASSLGFGGQETQYF. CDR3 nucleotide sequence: TGCGCCAGCAGCTTGGGCTTTGGCGGGCAAGAGACCCAGTACTTC.

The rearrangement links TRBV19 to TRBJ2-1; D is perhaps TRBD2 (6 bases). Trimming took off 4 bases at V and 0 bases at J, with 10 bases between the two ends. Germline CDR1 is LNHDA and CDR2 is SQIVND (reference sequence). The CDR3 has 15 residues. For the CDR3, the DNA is TGTGCCAGTAGTACCGGGGGTAGCTCCTACAATGAGCAGTTCTTC. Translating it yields CASSTGGSSYNEQFF.

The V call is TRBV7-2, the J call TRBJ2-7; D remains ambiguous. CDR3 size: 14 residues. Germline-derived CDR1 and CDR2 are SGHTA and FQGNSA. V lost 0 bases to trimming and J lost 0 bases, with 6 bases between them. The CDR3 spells CASSLALNSYEQYF. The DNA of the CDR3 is TGTGCCAGCAGCTTAGCCCTTAACTCCTACGAGCAGTACTTC.

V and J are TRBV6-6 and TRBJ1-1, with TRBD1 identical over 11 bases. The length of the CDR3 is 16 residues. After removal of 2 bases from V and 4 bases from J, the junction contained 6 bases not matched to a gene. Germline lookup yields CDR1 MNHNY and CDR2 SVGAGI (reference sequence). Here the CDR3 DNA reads TGTGCCAGCAGTTACCCCCACGGGACAGGGGGCACTGAAGCTTTCTTT. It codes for CASSYPHGTGGTEAFF.

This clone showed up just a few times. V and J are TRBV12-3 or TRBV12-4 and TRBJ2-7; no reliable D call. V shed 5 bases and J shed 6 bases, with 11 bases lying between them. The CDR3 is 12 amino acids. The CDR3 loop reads CASSPMAGEQYF. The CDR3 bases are TGTGCCAGCAGTCCTATGGCAGGCGAGCAGTACTTC.

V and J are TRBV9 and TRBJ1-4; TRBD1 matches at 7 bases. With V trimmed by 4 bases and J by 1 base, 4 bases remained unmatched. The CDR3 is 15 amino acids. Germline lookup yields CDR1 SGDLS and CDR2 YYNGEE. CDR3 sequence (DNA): TGTGCCAGCAGCACGCAGGGGGGAACTAATGAAAAACTGTTTTTT. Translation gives CASSTQGGTNEKLFF. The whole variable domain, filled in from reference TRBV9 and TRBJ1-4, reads DSGVTQTPKHLITATGQRVTLRCSPRSGDLSVYWYQQSLDQGLQFLIQYYNGEERAKGNILERFSAQQFPDLHSELNLSSLELGDSALYFCASSTQGGTNEKLFFGSGTQLSVL.

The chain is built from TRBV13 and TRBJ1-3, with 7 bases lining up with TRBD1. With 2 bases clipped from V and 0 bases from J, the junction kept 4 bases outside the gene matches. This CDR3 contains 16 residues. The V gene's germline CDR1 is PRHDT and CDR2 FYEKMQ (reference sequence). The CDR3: CASSLRGGVSGNTIYF. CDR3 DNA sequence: TGTGCCAGCAGCTTACGAGGGGGCGTCTCTGGAAACACCATATATTTT.

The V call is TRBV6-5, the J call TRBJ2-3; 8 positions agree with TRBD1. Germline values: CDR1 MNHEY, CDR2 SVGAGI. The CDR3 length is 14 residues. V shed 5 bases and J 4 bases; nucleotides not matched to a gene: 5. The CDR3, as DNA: TGTGCCAGCAGTCCGATACAGGGGGCAGATACGCAGTATTTT. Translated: CASSPIQGADTQYF.

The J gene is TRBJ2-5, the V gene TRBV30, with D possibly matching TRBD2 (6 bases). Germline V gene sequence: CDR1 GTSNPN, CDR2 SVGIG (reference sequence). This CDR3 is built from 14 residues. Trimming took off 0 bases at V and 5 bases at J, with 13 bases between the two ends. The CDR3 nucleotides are TGTGCCTGGAGTGTAGGCGGGATAACGGAGACCCAGTACTTC. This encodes CAWSVGGITETQYF.

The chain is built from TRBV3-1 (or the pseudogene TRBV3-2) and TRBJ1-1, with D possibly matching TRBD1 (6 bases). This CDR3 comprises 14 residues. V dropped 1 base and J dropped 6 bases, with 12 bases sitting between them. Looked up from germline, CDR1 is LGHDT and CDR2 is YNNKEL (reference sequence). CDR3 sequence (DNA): TGTGCCAGCAGCCAAGGGATACAGGGACCTGAAGCTTTCTTT. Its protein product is CASSQGIQGPEAFF.

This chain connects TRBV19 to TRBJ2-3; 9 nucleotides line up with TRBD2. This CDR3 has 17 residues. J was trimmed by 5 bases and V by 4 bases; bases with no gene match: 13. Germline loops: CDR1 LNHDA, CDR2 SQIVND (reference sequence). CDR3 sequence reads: CASSRNVAGGAGDTQYF. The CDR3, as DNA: TGTGCCAGTAGTAGAAATGTGGCGGGGGGGGCTGGAGATACGCAGTATTTT.

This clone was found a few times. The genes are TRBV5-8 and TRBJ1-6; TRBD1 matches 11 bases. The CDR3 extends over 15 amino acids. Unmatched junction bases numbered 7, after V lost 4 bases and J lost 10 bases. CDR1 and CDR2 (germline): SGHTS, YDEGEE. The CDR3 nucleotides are TGTGCCAGCAGCCAAGGACAGGGGGCATCGTCACCCCTCCACTTT. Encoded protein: CASSQGQGASSPLHF. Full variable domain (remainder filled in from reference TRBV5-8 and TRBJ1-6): EAGVTQSPTHLIKTRGQQATLRCSPISGHTSVYWYQQALGLGLQFLLWYDEGEERNRGNFPPRFSGRQFPNYSSELNVNALELEDSALYLCASSQGQGASSPLHFGNGTRLTVT.

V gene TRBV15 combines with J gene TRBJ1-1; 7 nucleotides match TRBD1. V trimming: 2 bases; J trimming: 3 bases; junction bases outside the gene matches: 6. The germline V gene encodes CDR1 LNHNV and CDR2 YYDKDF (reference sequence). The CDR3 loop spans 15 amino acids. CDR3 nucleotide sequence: TGTGCCACCAGCAGAAAATCAGGGGGTGACACTGAAGCTTTCTTT. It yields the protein CATSRKSGGDTEAFF.

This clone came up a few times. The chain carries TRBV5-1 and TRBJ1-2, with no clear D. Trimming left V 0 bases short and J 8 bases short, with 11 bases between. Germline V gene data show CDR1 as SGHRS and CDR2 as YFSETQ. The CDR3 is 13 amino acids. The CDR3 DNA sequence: TGCGCCAGCAGCTTGGGAGGGATCGGAGGCTACACCTTC. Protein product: CASSLGGIGGYTF.

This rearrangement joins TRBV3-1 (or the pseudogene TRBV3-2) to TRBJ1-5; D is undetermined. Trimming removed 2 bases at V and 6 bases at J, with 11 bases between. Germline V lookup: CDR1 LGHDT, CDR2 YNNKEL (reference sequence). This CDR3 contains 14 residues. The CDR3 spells CASSQMLGGQPQHF. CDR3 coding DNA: TGTGCCAGCAGCCAAATGTTGGGAGGTCAGCCCCAGCATTTT.

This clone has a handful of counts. This CDR3 reads CASASNPGGQPQHF. The DNA for the CDR3 is TGTGCCAGTGCCTCTAACCCCGGGGGGCAGCCCCAGCATTTT. The chain is built from TRBV19 and TRBJ1-5; D may be TRBD1 (5 bases). Looked up from germline, CDR1 is LNHDA and CDR2 is SQIVND (reference sequence). The CDR3 is 14 residues long. V gave up 8 bases and J gave up 7 bases, with 18 bases separating them.

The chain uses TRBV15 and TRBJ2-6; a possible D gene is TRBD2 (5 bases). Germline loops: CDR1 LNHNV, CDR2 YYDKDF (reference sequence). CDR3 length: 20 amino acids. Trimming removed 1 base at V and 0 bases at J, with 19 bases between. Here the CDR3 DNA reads TGTGCCACCAGCAGAGTTACGCTTCCGGGGTACTTCTCTGGGGCCAACGTCCTGACTTTC. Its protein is CATSRVTLPGYFSGANVLTF.

CDR3 amino acids: CATSDLGGSNEQFF. The CDR3, as DNA: TGTGCCACCAGTGATTTGGGAGGGTCGAATGAGCAGTTCTTC. This chain uses TRBV24-1 with TRBJ2-1, with D possibly matching TRBD2 (6 bases). Germline assignment: CDR1 KGHDR and CDR2 SFDVKD. This CDR3 contains 14 residues. Trimming removed 0 bases from V and 7 bases from J, with 9 bases in between.

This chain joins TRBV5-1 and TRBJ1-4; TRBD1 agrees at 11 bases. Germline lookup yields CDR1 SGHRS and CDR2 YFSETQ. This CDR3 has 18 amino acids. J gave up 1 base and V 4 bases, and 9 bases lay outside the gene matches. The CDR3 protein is CASSKGQGAIVTNEKLFF. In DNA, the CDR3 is TGCGCCAGCAGCAAAGGACAGGGGGCTATCGTAACTAATGAAAAACTGTTTTTT.

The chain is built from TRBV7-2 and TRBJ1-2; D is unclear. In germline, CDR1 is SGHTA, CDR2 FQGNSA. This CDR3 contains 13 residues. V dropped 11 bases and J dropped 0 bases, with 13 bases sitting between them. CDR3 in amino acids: CAGSGRANYGYTF. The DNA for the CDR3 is TGTGCCGGAAGCGGTCGAGCTAACTATGGCTACACCTTC.

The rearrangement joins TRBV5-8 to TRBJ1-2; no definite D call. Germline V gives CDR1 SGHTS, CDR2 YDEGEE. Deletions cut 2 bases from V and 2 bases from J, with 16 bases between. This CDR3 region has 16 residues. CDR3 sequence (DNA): TGTGCCAGCAGCTTCCCTGACACCCGCTCAAACTATGGCTACACCTTC. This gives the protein CASSFPDTRSNYGYTF.

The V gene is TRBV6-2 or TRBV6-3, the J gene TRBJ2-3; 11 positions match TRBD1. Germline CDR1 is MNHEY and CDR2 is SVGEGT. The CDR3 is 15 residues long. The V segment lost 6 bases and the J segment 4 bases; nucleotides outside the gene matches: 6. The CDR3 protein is CASSDRDRGSDTQYF. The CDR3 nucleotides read TGTGCCAGCAGCGACCGGGACAGGGGGTCAGATACGCAGTATTTT.

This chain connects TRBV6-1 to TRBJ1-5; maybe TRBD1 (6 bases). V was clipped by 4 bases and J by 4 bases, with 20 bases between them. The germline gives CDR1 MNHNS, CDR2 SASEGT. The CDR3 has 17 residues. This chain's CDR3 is CASSATGGATLNQPQHF. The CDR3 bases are TGTGCCAGCAGTGCCACCGGGGGGGCCACCCTTAATCAGCCCCAGCATTTT.

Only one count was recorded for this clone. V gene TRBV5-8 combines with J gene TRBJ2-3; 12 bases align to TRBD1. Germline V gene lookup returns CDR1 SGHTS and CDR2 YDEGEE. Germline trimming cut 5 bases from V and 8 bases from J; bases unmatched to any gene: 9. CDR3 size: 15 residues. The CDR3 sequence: CASRTGTGGVGTQYF. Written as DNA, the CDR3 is TGTGCCAGCAGAACCGGGACAGGGGGCGTTGGTACGCAGTATTTT.

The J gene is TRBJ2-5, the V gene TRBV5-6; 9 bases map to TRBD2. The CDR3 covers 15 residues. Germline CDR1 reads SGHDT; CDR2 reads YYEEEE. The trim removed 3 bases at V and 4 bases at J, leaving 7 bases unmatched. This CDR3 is CASSSSSGVGETQYF. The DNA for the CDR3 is TGTGCCAGCAGCTCATCTAGCGGGGTGGGAGAGACCCAGTACTTC.

The chain's CDR3 is CASRLRVNTEAFF. The CDR3, as DNA: TGTGCCAGCAGGTTGAGGGTAAACACTGAAGCTTTCTTT. This sequence joins TRBV11-2 and TRBJ1-1; unclear D gene. The V end was cut by 6 bases, the J end by 2 bases, with 10 bases between. CDR3 length equals 13 residues. Germline lookup yields CDR1 SGHAT and CDR2 FQNNGV.